The 2 T cell receptor beta chains listed next were all sequenced from one sample in a study of shared clonotypes between healthy human individuals. Only in-frame clones appear in the TCRdb table, and some are missing; sequencing was by immunoSEQ multiplex PCR. The sample contains about 2 million clones, roughly 94% of which appear only once. Naive CD8 cells, CD45RO-negative and positively selected for CCR7, excluded terminally differentiated effector memory CD45RA+ cells. The specimen was naive CD8+ T cells sorted from blood. The receptor source for this set is a man between 18 and 29 years old in good health.

V gene TRBV7-9 combines with J gene TRBJ2-1; D uncertain. Germline V lookup: CDR1 SEHNR, CDR2 FQNEAQ (reference sequence). V was clipped by 5 bases and J by 10 bases, with 24 bases between them. The CDR3 is 16 amino acids. The CDR3 DNA sequence: TGTGCCAGCAGCGATCCTGAACTTACTCATACGAGGGAGCAGTTCTTC. As protein: CASSDPELTHTREQFF.

This chain connects TRBV9 to TRBJ2-3; D is possibly TRBD1 (6 bases). Trimming left V 0 bases short and J 3 bases short, with 14 bases between. The CDR3 contains 16 residues. Per germline, CDR1 SGDLS and CDR2 YYNGEE. CDR3 DNA sequence: TGTGCCAGCAGCGTAGATCTTCAGGGGTCGACAGATACGCAGTATTTT. The encoded protein is CASSVDLQGSTDTQYF.